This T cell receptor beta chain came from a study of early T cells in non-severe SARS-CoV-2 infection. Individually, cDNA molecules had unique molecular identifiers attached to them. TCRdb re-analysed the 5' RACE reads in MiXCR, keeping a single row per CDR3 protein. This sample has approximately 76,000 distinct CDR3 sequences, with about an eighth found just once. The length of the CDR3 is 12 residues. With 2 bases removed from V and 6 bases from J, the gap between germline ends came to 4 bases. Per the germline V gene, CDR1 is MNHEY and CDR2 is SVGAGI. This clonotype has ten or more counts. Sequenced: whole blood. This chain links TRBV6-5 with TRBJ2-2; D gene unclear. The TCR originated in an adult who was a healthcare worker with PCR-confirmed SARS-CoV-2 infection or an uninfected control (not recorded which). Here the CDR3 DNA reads TGTGCCAGCAGTTACAATCCCGGGGAGCTGTTTTTT. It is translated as CASSYNPGELFF.